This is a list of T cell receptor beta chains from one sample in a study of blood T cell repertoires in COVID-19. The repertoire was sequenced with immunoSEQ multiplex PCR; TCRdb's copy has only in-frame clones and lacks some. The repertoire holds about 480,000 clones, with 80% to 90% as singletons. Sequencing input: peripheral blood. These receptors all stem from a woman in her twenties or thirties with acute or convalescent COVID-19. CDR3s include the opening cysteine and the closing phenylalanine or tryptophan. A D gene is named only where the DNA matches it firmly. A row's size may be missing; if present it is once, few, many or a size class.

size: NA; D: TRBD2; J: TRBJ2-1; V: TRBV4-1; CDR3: CASSQKITGGAYNEQFF; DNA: TGCGCCAGCAGCCAAAAAATCACGGGGGGAGCCTACAATGAGCAGTTCTTC
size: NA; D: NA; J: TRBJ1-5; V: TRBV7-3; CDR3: CASIDLPGGNSNQPQHF; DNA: TGTGCCAGCATCGACCTCCCGGGAGGGAATAGCAATCAGCCCCAGCATTTT
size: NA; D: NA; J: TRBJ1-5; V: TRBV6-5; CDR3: CASSYSGLNQPQHF; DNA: TGTGCCAGCAGTTACTCGGGGCTCAATCAGCCCCAGCATTTT
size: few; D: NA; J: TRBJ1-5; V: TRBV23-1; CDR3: CASRFERGYSNQPQHF; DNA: TGCGCCAGCAGGTTTGAAAGGGGTTATAGCAATCAGCCCCAGCATTTT
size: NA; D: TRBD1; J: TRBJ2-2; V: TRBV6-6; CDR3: CASSGNRGPGELFF; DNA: TGTGCCAGCAGCGGAAACAGGGGGCCCGGGGAGCTGTTTTTT
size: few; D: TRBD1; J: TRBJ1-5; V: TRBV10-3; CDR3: CAISGQGAGQPQHF; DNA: TGTGCCATCAGTGGACAGGGGGCAGGACAGCCCCAGCATTTT
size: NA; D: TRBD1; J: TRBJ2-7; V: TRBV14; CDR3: CASSRDRGSYEQYF; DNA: TGTGCCAGCAGCCGGGACAGGGGATCCTACGAGCAGTACTTC
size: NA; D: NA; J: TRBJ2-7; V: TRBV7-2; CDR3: CASSPSYERSEQYF; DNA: TGTGCCAGCAGCCCGAGCTACGAGAGATCCGAGCAGTACTTC
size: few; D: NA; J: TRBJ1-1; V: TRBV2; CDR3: CASSVTGNTEAFF; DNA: TGTGCCAGCAGTGTAACCGGGAACACTGAAGCTTTCTTT
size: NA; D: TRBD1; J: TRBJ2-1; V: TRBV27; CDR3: CASSFPGQGKQFF; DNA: TGTGCCAGCAGTTTCCCAGGACAGGGGAAGCAGTTCTTC
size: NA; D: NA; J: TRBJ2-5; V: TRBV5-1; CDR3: CASSGGTAPGETQYF; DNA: TGCGCCAGCAGCGGCGGGACAGCCCCCGGGGAGACCCAGTACTTC
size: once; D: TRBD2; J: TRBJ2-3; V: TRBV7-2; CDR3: CAKTGTSGGLVGQYF; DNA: TGTGCCAAAACCGGAACTAGCGGGGGGCTGGTGGGGCAGTATTTT
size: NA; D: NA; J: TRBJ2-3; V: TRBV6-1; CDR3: CASSEGGSTDTQYF; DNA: TGTGCCAGCAGTGAAGGCGGTAGCACAGATACGCAGTATTTT
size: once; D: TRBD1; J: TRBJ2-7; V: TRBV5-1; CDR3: CASSSGDTGVTYEQYF; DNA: TGCGCCAGCAGCTCCGGGGATACAGGGGTCACCTACGAGCAGTACTTC
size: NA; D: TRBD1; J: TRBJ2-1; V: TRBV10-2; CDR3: CASTLRDRAGNEQFF; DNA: TGCGCCAGCACCCTACGGGACAGGGCGGGCAATGAGCAGTTCTTC
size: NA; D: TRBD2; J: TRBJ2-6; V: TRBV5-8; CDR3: CASSNHGGVEANVLTF; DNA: TGTGCCAGCAGCAATCACGGGGGGGTCGAGGCCAACGTCCTGACTTTC
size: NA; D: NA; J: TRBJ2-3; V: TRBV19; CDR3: CASSPERARGTDTQYF; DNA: TGTGCCAGTAGCCCGGAGAGGGCCCGCGGCACAGATACGCAGTATTTT
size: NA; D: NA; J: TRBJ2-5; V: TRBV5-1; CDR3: CASSLMGLEQETQYF; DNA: TGCGCCAGCAGCTTGATGGGACTGGAACAAGAGACCCAGTACTTC
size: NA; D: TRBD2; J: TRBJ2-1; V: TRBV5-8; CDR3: CASSLLGGSPYNEQFF; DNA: TGTGCCAGCAGCTTGTTGGGGGGGTCCCCTTACAATGAGCAGTTCTTC
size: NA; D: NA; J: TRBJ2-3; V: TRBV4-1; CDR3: CASSQGHGGPSTDTQYF; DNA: TGCGCCAGCAGCCAAGGACACGGGGGGCCTAGCACAGATACGCAGTATTTT
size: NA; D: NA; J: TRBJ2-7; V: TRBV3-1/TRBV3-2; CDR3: CASSQGPGDSYEQYF; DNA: TGTGCCAGCAGCCAAGGTCCGGGTGACTCCTACGAGCAGTACTTC
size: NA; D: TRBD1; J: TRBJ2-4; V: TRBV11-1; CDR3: CASRTGFSDIQYF; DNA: TGTGCCAGCAGGACAGGGTTTAGCGACATTCAGTACTTC
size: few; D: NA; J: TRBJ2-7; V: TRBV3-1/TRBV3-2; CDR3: CASSQAVGPTGEQYF; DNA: TGTGCCAGCAGCCAAGCGGTGGGGCCGACGGGCGAGCAGTACTTC
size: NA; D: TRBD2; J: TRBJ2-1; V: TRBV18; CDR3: CASSHGTSDHNEQFF; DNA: TGTGCCAGCTCACACGGGACTAGCGACCACAATGAGCAGTTCTTC
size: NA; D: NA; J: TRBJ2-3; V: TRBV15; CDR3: CATGTQLTDTQYF; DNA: TGTGCCACCGGGACTCAGCTCACAGATACGCAGTATTTT
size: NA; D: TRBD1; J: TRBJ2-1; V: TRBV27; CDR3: CASSPGQGAVEQFF; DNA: TGTGCCAGCAGTCCGGGACAGGGGGCAGTTGAGCAGTTCTTC
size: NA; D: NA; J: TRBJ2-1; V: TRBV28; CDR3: CASVRSREQFF; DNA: TGTGCCAGCGTGCGGAGTCGTGAGCAGTTCTTC
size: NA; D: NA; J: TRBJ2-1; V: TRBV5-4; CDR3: CASSLASGTGYYNEQFF; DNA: TGTGCCAGCAGCTTGGCGTCCGGGACTGGGTATTACAATGAGCAGTTCTTC
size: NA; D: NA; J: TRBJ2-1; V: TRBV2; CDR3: CASSNQPRNEQFF; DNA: TGTGCCAGCAGTAACCAGCCCAGGAATGAGCAGTTCTTC
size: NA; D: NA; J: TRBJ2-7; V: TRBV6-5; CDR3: CASSYSIDTPSYEQYF; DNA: TGTGCCAGCAGTTACTCTATAGACACCCCCTCCTACGAGCAGTACTTC
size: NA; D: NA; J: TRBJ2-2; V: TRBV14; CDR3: CASSQEWANLAGELFF; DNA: TGTGCCAGCAGCCAAGAATGGGCCAACCTAGCAGGGGAGCTGTTTTTT
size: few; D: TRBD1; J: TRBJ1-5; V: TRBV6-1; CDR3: CASSDGTGYNQPQHF; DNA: TGTGCCAGCAGTGATGGGACAGGGTACAATCAGCCCCAGCATTTT
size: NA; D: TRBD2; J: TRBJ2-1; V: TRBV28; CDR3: CASSFGGTYNEQFF; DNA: TGTGCCAGCAGTTTCGGGGGGACCTACAATGAGCAGTTCTTC
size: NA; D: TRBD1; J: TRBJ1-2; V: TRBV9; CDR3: CASSPTWTGVYGYTF; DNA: TGTGCCAGCAGCCCCACCTGGACAGGGGTCTATGGCTACACCTTC
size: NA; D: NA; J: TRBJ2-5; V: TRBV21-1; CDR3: CASSKRGTGVRRQETQYF; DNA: TGTGCCAGCAGCAAACGTGGGACAGGGGTCCGAAGGCAAGAGACCCAGTACTTC
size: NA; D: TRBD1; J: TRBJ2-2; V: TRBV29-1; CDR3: CSVSARDRNTGELFF; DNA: TGCAGCGTTAGCGCGAGGGACAGAAACACCGGGGAGCTGTTTTTT
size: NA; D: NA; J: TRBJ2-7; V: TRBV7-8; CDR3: CASSLAMADGDYEQYF; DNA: TGTGCCAGCAGCTTAGCGATGGCAGACGGGGACTACGAGCAGTACTTC
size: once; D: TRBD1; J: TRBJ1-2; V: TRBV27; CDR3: CASSLIGGEYGYTF; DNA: TGTGCCAGCAGTTTAATAGGGGGCGAGTATGGCTACACCTTC
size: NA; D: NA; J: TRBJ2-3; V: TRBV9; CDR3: CASSGRGAYKRPTDTQYF; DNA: TGTGCCAGCAGCGGTAGAGGCGCTTACAAACGACCCACAGATACGCAGTATTTT
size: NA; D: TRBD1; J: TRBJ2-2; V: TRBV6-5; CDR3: CASSYQTGAYGELFF; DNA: TGTGCCAGCAGTTACCAGACAGGGGCTTACGGGGAGCTGTTTTTT
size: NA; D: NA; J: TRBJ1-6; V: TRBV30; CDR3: CAWSAGTGDSPLHF; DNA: TGTGCCTGGAGTGCCGGGACTGGGGATTCACCCCTCCACTTT
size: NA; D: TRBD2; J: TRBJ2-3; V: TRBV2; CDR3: CASRRLAGPTDTQYF; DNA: TGTGCCAGCAGGAGACTAGCGGGCCCCACAGATACGCAGTATTTT
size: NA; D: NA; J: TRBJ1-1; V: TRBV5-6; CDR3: CASSSSNTEAFF; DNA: TGTGCCAGCAGCTCGTCGAACACTGAAGCTTTCTTT
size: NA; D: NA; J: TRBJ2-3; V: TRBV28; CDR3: CASRSSTDTQYF; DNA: TGTGCCAGCAGATCTAGCACAGATACGCAGTATTTT
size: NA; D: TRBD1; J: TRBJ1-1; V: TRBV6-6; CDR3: CASSWTGTVNTEAFF; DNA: TGTGCCAGCAGTTGGACCGGGACAGTGAACACTGAAGCTTTCTTT
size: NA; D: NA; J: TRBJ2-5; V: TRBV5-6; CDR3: CASSLNSAGQETQYF; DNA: TGTGCCAGCAGCTTGAATTCGGCAGGCCAAGAGACCCAGTACTTC
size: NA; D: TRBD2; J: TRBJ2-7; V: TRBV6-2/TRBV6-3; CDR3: CASSYGLAGGYEQYF; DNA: TGTGCCAGCAGTTACGGACTAGCGGGGGGCTACGAGCAGTACTTC
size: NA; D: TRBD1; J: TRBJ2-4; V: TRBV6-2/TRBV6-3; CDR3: CASSRTGTKNIQYF; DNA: TGTGCCAGCAGTCGGACAGGGACCAAAAACATTCAGTACTTC
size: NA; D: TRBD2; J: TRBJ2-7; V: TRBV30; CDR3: CAWSPGGGWSYEQYF; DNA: TGTGCCTGGAGCCCGGGGGGGGGTTGGTCCTACGAGCAGTACTTC
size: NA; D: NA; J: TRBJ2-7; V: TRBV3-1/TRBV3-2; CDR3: CASSQDSSGQYF; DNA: TGTGCCAGCAGCCAAGATAGCAGCGGGCAGTACTTC
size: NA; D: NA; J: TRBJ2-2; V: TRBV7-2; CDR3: CASSLAVGGLTGELFF; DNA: TGTGCCAGCAGCTTAGCAGTGGGGGGGCTAACCGGGGAGCTGTTTTTT
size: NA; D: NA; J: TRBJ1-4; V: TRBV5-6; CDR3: CASSLARGDGAGEKLFF; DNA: TGTGCCAGCAGCTTGGCCCGGGGTGACGGCGCGGGAGAAAAACTGTTTTTT
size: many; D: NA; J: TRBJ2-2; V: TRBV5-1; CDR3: CASSSQGGGELFF; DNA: TGCGCCAGCAGCTCGCAGGGGGGCGGGGAGCTGTTTTTT
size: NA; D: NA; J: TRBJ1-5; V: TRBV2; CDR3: CASNPSGGNQPQHF; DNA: TGTGCCAGCAATCCCTCAGGGGGCAATCAGCCCCAGCATTTT